The TCR beta chain under discussion was sequenced for a study of blood T cell repertoires in COVID-19. Study-level information: In each case, the material was cDNA or gDNA derived from T cells, B-cell-depleted T cells, or PBMCs.

The CDR3 spans 16 residues. V shed 0 bases and J 8 bases; nucleotides not matched to a gene: 8. Germline assignment: CDR1 SGDLS and CDR2 YYNGEE. Clinical histories supplied by participants themselves formed the basis of cohort assignment. TCRdb's copy holds only in-frame clones and misses some; the assay was immunoSEQ multiplex PCR. Counted here are approximately 210,000 clones, around 80% occurring once; the ten biggest clones make up 3.5% to 5.5%. This clonotype was sampled from a man aged 30 to 45 with acute COVID-19. This chain links TRBV9 with TRBJ1-3, with 10 bases identical to TRBD1. Specimen: PBMCs or T cells enriched from blood (not recorded which). The DNA for the CDR3 is TGTGCCAGCAGCGTAGGGGGACAGGGGATAGGAGACACCATATATTTT. Protein: CASSVGGQGIGDTIYF.